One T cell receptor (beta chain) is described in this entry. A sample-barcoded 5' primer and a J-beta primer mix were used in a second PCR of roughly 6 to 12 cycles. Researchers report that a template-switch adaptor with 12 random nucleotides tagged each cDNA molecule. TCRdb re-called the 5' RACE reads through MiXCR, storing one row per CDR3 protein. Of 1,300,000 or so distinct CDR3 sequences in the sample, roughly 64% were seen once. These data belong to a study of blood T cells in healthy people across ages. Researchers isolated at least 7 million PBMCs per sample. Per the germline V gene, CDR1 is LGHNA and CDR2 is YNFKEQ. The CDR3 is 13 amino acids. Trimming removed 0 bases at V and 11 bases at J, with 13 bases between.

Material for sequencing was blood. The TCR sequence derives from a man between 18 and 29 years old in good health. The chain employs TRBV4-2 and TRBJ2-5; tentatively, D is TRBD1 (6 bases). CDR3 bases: TGTGCCAGCAGCCAAGAACAGGGTTGTGTGCAGTACTTC. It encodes CASSQEQGCVQYF.